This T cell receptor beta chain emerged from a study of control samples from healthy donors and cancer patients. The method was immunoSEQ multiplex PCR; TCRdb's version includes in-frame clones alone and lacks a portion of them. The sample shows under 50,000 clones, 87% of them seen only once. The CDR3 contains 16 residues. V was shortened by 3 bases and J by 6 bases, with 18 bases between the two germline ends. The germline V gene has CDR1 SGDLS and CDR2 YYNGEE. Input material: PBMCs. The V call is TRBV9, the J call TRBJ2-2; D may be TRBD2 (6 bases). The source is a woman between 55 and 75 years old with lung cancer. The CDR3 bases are TGTGCCAGCAGCGATTTCCTCACGGGAGTCGCCGGGGAGCTGTTTTTT. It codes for CASSDFLTGVAGELFF.